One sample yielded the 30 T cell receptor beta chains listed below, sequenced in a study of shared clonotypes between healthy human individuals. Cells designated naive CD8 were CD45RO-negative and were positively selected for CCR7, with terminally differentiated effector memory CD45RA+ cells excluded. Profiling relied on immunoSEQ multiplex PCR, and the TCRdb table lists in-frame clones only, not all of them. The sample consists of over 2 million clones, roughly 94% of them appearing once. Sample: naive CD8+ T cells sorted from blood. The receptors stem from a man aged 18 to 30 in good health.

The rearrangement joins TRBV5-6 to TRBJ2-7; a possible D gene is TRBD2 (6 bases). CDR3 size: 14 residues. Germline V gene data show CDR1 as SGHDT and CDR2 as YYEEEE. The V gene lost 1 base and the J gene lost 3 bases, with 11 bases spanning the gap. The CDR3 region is CASSLKGLVYEQYF. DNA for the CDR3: TGTGCCAGCAGCTTGAAGGGACTTGTCTACGAGCAGTACTTC.

This CDR3 is CASSQEQVSNQPQHF. CDR3 DNA: TGCGCCAGCAGCCAAGAACAAGTGAGCAATCAGCCCCAGCATTTT. J is TRBJ1-5 and V is TRBV4-1; D ambiguous. Germline V lookup: CDR1 MGHRA, CDR2 YSYEKL. Trimming cost V 0 bases and J 1 base, with 7 bases left between them. The CDR3 length is 15 residues.

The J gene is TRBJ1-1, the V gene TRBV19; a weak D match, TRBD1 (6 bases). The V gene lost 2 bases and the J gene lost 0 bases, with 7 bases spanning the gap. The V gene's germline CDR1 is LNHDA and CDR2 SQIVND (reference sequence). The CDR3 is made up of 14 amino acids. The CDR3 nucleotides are TGTGCCAGTAGTATATCAGGGGTGAACACTGAAGCTTTCTTT. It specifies CASSISGVNTEAFF. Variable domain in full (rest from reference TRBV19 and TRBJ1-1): DGGITQSPKYLFRKEGQNVTLSCEQNLNHDAMYWYRQDPGQGLRLIYYSQIVNDFQKGDIAEGYSVSREKKESFPLTVTSAQKNPTAFYLCASSISGVNTEAFFGQGTRLTVV.

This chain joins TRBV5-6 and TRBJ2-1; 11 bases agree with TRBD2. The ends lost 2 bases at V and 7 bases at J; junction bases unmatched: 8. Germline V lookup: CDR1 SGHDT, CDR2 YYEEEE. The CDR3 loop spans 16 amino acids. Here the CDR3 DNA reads TGTGCCAGCAGCTTAATGACTAGCGGGGCGGATAATGAGCAGTTCTTC. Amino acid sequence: CASSLMTSGADNEQFF.

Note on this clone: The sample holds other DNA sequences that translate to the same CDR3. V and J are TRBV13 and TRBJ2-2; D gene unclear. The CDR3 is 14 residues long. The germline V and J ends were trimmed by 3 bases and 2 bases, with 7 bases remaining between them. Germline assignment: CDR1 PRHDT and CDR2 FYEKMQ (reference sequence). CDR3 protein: CASSLGANTGELFF. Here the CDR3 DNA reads TGTGCCAGCAGCTTGGGCGCAAACACCGGGGAGCTGTTTTTT.

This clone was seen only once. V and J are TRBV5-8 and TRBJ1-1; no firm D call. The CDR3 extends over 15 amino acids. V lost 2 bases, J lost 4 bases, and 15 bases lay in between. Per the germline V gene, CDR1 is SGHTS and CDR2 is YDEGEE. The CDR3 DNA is TGTGCCAGCAGCTTAGGTAGCAACTTGGGCACTGAAGCTTTCTTT. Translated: CASSLGSNLGTEAFF.

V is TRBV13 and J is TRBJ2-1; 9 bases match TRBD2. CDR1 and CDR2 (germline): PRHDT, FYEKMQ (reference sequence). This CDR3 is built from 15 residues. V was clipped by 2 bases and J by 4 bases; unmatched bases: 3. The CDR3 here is CASSLMTSGYNEQFF. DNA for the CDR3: TGTGCCAGCAGCTTAATGACTAGCGGTTACAATGAGCAGTTCTTC.

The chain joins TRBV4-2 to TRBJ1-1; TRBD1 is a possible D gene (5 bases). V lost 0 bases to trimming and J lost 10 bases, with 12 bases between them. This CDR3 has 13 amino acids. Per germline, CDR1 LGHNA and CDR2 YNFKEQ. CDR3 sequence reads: CASSQDTGKGAFF. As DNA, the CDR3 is TGTGCCAGCAGCCAAGATACAGGTAAAGGAGCTTTCTTT.

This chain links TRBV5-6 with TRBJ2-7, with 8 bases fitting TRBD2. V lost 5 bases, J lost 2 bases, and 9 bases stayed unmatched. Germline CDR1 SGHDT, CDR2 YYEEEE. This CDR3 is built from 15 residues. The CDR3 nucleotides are TGTGCCAGCAGGCCCCTTACTAGCGGCACCTACGAGCAGTACTTC. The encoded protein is CASRPLTSGTYEQYF.

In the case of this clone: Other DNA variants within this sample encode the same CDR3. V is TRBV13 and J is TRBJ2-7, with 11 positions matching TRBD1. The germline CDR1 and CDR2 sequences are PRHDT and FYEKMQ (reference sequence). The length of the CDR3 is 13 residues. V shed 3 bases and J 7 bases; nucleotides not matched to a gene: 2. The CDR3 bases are TGTGCCAGCAGCTTGGACAGGGGGCATGAGCAGTACTTC. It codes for CASSLDRGHEQYF.

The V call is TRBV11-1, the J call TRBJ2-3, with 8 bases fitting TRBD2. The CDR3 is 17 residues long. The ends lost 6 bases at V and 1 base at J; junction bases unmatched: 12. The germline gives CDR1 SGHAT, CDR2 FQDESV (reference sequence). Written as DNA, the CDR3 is TGTGCCAGCAGAAGGAACCGGGAGGGCCGGGGCACAGATACGCAGTATTTT. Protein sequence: CASRRNREGRGTDTQYF.

The CDR3 DNA follows: TGTGCCAGTAATGACAGGGTATGGACTGAAGCTTTCTTT. Translated: CASNDRVWTEAFF. The gene calls are TRBV6-1 and TRBJ1-1; TRBD1 agrees at 7 bases. The germline CDR1 and CDR2 sequences are MNHNS and SASEGT. The CDR3 has 13 residues. Trimming at V came to 9 bases and at J to 5 bases, leaving 9 bases not matched to a gene.

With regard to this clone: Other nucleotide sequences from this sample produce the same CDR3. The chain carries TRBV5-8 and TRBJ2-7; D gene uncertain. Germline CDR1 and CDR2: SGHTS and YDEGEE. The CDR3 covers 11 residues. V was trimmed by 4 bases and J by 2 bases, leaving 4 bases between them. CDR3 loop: CASSPTYEQYF. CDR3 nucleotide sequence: TGTGCCAGCAGCCCTACCTACGAGCAGTACTTC. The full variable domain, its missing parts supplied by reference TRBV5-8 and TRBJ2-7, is EAGVTQSPTHLIKTRGQQATLRCSPISGHTSVYWYQQALGLGLQFLLWYDEGEERNRGNFPPRFSGRQFPNYSSELNVNALELEDSALYLCASSPTYEQYFGPGTRLTVT.

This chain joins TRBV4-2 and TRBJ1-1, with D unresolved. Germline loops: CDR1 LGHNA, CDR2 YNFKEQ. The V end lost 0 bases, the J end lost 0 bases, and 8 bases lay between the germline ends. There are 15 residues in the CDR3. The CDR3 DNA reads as TGTGCCAGCAGCCAAGATAACAGCTTGAACACTGAAGCTTTCTTT. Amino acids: CASSQDNSLNTEAFF.

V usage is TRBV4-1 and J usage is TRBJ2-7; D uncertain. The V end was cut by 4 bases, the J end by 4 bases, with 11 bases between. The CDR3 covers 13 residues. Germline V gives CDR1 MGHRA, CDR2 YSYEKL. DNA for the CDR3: TGCGCCAGCAGCCCTATTGAGGAGTACGAGCAGTACTTC. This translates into CASSPIEEYEQYF.

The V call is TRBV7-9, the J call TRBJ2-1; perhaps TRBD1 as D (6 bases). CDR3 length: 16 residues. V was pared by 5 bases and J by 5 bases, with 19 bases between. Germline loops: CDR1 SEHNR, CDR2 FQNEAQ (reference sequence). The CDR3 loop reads CASSHSLAGDHNEQFF. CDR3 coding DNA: TGTGCCAGCAGCCATTCCCTTGCAGGGGATCACAATGAGCAGTTCTTC.

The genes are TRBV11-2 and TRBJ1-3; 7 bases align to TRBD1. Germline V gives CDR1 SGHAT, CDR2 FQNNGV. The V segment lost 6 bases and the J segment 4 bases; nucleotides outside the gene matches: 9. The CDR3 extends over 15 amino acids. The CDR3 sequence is CASRPPQGQGNTIYF. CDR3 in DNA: TGTGCCAGCAGACCCCCTCAGGGACAGGGAAACACCATATATTTT. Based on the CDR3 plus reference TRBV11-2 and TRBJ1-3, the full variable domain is EAGVAQSPRYKIIEKRQSVAFWCNPISGHATLYWYQQILGQGPKLLIQFQNNGVVDDSQLPKDRFSAERLKGVDSTLKIQPAKLEDSAVYLCASRPPQGQGNTIYFGEGSWLTVV.

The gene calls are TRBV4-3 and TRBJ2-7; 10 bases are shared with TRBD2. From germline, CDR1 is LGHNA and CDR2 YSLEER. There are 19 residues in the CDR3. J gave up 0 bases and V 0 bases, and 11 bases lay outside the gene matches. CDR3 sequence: CASSQDAGTSVSPSYEQYF. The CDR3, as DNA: TGCGCCAGCAGCCAAGATGCCGGGACTAGCGTTTCTCCCTCCTACGAGCAGTACTTC.

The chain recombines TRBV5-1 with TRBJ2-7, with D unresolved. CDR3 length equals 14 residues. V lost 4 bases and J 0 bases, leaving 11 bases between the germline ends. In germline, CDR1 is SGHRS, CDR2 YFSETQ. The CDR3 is CASSPRSSSYEQYF. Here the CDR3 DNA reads TGCGCCAGCAGCCCACGGTCGAGCTCCTACGAGCAGTACTTC.

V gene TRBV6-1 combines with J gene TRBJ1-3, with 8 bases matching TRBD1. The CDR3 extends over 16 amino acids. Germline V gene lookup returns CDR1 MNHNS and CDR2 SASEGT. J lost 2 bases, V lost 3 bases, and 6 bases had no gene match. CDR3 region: CASSEDREGTGNTIYF. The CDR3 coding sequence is TGTGCCAGCAGTGAGGACAGGGAAGGGACTGGAAACACCATATATTTT.

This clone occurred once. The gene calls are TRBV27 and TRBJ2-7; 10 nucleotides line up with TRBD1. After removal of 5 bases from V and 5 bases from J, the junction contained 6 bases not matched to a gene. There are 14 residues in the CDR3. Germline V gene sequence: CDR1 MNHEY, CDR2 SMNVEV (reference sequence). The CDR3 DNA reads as TGTGCCAGCAGTCCATGGACAGGGGGGGACGAGCAGTACTTC. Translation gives CASSPWTGGDEQYF.

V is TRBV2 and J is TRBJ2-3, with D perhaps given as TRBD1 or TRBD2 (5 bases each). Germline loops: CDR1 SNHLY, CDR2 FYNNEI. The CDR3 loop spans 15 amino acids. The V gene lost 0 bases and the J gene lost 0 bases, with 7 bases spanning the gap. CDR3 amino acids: CASSEAGVSTDTQYF. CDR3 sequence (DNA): TGTGCCAGCAGTGAAGCGGGGGTGAGCACAGATACGCAGTATTTT.

CDR3 amino acids: CASSLASGVGQETQYF. DNA for the CDR3: TGCGCCAGCAGCTTGGCGTCGGGGGTGGGGCAAGAGACCCAGTACTTC. The chain couples TRBV5-1 to TRBJ2-5; weak D call: TRBD2 (6 bases). V lost 0 bases and J 2 bases, leaving 14 bases between the germline ends. Germline assignment: CDR1 SGHRS and CDR2 YFSETQ. CDR3 length equals 16 residues. The full variable domain, its missing parts supplied by reference TRBV5-1 and TRBJ2-5, is KAGVTQTPRYLIKTRGQQVTLSCSPISGHRSVSWYQQTPGQGLQFLFEYFSETQRNKGNFPGRFSGRQFSNSRSEMNVSTLELGDSALYLCASSLASGVGQETQYFGPGTRLLVL.

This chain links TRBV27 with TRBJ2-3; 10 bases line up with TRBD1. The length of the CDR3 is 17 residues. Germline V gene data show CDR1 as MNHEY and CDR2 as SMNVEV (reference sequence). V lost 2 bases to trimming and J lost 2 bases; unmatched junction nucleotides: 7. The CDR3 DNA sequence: TGTGCCAGCAGTTTAGATTTGGGGACAGGGGACACAGATACGCAGTATTTT. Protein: CASSLDLGTGDTDTQYF.

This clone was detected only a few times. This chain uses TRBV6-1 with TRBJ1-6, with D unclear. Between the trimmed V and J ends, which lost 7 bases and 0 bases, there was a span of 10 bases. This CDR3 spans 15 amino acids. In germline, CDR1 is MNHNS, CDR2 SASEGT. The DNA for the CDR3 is TGTGCCAGCAAGAGAGTAAACTCCTATAATTCACCCCTCCACTTT. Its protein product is CASKRVNSYNSPLHF.

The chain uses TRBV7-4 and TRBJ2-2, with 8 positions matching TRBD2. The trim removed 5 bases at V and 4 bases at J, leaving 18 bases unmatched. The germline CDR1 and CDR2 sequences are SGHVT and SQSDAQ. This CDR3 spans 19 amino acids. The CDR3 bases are TGTGCCAGCAGCCGGAAGGAGCGGGAGCAGAGATTGTGCACCGGGGAGCTGTTTTTT. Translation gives CASSRKEREQRLCTGELFF.

The CDR3 region has the DNA TGTGCCAGCAGCCCCACAGCGGGGGAGGGCGGGGAGCTGTTTTTT. It is translated as CASSPTAGEGGELFF. V usage is TRBV7-6 and J usage is TRBJ2-2; TRBD2 matches at 8 bases. The length of the CDR3 is 15 residues. Germline CDR1 is SGHVS and CDR2 is FNYEAQ. The V and J ends lost 5 bases and 7 bases, in that order; junction bases with no gene match: 9.

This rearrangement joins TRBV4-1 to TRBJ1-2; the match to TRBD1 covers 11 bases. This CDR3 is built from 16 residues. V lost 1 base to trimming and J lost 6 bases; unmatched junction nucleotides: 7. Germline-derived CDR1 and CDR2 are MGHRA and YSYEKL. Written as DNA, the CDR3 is TGCGCCAGCAGCCAAGGCACTGGGACAGGGGGGCATGGCTACACCTTC. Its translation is CASSQGTGTGGHGYTF.

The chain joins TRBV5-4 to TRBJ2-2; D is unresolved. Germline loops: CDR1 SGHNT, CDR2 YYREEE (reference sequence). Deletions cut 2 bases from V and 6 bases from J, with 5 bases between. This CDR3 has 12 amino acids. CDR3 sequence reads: CASSFPPGELFF. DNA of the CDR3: TGTGCCAGCAGCTTTCCTCCCGGGGAGCTGTTTTTT.

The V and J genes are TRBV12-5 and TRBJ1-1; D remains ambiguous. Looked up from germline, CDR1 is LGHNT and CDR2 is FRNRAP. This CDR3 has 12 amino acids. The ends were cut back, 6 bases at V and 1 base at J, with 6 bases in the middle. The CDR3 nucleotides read TGTGCTAGTGGGATTACGAACACTGAAGCTTTCTTT. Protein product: CASGITNTEAFF. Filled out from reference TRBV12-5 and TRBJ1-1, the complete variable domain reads DARVTQTPRHKVTEMGQEVTMRCQPILGHNTVFWYRQTMMQGLELLAYFRNRAPLDDSGMPKDRFSAEMPDATLATLKIQPSEPRDSAVYFCASGITNTEAFFGQGTRLTVV.